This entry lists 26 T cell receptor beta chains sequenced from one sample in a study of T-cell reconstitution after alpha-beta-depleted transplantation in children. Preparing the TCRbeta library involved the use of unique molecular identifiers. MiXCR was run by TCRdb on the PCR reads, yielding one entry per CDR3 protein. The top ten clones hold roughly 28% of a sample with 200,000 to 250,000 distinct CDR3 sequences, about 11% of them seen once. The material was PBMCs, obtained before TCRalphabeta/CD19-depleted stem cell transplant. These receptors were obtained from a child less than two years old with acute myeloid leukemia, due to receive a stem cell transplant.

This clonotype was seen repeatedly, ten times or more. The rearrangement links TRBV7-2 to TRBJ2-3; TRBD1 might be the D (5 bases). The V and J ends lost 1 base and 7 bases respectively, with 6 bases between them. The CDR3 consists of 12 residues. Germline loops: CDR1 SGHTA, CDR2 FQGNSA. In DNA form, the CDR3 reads TGTGCCAGCAGCTTAGAGGGGAATACGCAGTATTTT. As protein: CASSLEGNTQYF.

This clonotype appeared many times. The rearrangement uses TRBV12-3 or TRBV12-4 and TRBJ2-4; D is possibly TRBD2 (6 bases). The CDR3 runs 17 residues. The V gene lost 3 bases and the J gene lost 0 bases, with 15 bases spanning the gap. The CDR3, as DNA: TGTGCCAGCAGTTTTGGTTCAGTAGCGGTAGCCAAAAACATTCAGTACTTC. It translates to CASSFGSVAVAKNIQYF.

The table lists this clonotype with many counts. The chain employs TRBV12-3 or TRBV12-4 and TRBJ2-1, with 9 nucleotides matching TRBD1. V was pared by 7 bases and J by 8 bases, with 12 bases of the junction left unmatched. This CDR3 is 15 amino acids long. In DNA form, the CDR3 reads TGTGCCAGCACCCTTGGGGACAGGGCGGGCCATGAGCAGTTCTTC. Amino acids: CASTLGDRAGHEQFF.

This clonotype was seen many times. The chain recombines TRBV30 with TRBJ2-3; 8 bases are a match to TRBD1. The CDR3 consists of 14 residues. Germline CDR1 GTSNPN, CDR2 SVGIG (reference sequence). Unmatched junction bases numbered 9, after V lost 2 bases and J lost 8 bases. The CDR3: CAWSNVRGPSTQYF. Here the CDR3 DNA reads TGTGCCTGGAGTAACGTCAGGGGGCCTAGTACGCAGTATTTT.

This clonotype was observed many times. The DNA for the CDR3 is TGTGCCAGCAGTCCCTTCGGGAAGTATAGGACCGGGGAGCTGTTTTTT. This codes for CASSPFGKYRTGELFF. The chain is built from TRBV12-3 or TRBV12-4 and TRBJ2-2, with D possibly being TRBD2 (5 bases). The CDR3 is 16 amino acids. Trimming took 5 bases from V and 5 from J, leaving 18 bases between them.

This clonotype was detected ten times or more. The CDR3 is CASSPWTGSYQETQYF. CDR3 nucleotides: TGTGCCAGCTCACCATGGACAGGGTCGTACCAAGAGACCCAGTACTTC. The J gene is TRBJ2-5, the V gene TRBV18; 8 positions agree with TRBD1. Germline assignment: CDR1 KGHSH and CDR2 LQKENI. The trim removed 2 bases at V and 0 bases at J, leaving 5 bases unmatched. The length of the CDR3 is 16 residues.

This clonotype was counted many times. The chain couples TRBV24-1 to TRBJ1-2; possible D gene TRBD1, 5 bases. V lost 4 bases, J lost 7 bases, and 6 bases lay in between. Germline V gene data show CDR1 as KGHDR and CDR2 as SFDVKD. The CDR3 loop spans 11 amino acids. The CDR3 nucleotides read TGTGCCACCAGTGACCAGGGTGGCTACACCTTC. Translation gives CATSDQGGYTF.

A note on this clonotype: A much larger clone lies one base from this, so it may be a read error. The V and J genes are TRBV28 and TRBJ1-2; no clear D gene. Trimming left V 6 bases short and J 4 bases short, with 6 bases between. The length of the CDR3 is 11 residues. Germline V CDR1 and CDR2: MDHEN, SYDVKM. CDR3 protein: CASSETYGYTF. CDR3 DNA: TGTGCCAGCAGCGAAACCTATGGCTACACCTTC.

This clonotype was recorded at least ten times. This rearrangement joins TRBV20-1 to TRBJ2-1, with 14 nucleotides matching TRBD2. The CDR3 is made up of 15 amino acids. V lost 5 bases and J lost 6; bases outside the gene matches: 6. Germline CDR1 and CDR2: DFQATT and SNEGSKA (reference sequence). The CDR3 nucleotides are TGCAGTGCTCACTCCGGGACTAGCGGGAGCAATGAGCAGTTCTTC. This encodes CSAHSGTSGSNEQFF.

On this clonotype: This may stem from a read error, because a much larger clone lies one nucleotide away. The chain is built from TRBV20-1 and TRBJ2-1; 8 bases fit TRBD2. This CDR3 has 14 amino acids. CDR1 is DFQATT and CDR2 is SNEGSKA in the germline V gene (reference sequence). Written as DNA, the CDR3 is TGCAATGCGGGGAGTTCAGCGGGGGACAATGAGCAGTTCTTC. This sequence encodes CNAGSSAGDNEQFF.

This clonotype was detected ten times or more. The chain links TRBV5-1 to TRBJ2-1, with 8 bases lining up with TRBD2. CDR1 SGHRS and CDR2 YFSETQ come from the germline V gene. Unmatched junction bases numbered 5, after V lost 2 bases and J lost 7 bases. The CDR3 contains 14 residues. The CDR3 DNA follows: TGCGCCAGCAGCTTCCAAGCGGGAGTTAATGAGCAGTTCTTC. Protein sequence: CASSFQAGVNEQFF.

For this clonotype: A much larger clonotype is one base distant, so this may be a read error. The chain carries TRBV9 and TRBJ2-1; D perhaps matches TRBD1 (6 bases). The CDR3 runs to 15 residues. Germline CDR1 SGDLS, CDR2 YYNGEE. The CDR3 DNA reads TGTGCCAGCAGCCCCCGCTCCAGGGGAGACAATGAGCCGTTCTTC. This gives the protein CASSPRSRGDNEPFF.

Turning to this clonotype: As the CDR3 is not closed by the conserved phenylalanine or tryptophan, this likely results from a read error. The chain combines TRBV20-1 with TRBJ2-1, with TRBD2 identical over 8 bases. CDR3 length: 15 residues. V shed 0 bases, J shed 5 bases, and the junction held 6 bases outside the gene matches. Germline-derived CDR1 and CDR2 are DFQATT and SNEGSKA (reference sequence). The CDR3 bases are TGCAGTGCTAGAGATGTAGGACTAGCCAACAATGAGCAGTTCTTG. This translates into CSARDVGLANNEQFL.

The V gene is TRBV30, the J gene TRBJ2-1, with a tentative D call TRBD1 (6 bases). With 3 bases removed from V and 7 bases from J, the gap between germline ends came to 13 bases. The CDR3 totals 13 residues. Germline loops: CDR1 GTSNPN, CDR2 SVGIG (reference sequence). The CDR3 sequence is CAWRQGGENEQFF. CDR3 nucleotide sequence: TGTGCCTGGAGACAGGGTGGAGAAAATGAGCAGTTCTTC.

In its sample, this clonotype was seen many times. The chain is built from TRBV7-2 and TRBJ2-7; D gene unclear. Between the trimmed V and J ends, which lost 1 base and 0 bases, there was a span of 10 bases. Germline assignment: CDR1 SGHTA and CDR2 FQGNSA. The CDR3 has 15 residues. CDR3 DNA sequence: TGTGCCAGCAGCTTAGGAATAGACCTCTCCTACGAGCAGTACTTC. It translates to CASSLGIDLSYEQYF.

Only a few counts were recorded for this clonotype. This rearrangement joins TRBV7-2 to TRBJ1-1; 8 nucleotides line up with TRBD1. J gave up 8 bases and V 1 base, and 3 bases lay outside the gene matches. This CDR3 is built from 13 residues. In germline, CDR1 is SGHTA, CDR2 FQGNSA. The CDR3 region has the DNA TGTGCCAGCAGCTTAGGGGGGGACAGGGAAGCTTTCTTT. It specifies CASSLGGDREAFF.

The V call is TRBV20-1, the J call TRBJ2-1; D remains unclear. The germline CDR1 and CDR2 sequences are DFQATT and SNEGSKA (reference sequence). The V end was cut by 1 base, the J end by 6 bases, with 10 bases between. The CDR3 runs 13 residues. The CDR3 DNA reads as TGCAGTGCTAGAGCGCTAACAGTCAATGAGCAGTTCTTC. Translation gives CSARALTVNEQFF.

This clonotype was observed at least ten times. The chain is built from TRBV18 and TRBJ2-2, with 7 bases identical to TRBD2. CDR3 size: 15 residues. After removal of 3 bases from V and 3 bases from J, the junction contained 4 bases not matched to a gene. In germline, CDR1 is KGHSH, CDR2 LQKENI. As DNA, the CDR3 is TGTGCCAGCTCACCTCAGCGGGGAGACACCGGGGAGCTGTTTTTT. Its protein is CASSPQRGDTGELFF.

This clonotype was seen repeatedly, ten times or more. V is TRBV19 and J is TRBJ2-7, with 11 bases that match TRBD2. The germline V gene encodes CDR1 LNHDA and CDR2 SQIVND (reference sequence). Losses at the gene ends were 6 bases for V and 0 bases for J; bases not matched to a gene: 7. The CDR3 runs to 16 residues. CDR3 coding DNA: TGTGCCAGTAGCAGGACTAGCGGGTACCACTCCTACGAGCAGTACTTC. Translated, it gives CASSRTSGYHSYEQYF. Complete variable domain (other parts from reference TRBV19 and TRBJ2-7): DGGITQSPKYLFRKEGQNVTLSCEQNLNHDAMYWYRQDPGQGLRLIYYSQIVNDFQKGDIAEGYSVSREKKESFPLTVTSAQKNPTAFYLCASSRTSGYHSYEQYFGPGTRLTVT.

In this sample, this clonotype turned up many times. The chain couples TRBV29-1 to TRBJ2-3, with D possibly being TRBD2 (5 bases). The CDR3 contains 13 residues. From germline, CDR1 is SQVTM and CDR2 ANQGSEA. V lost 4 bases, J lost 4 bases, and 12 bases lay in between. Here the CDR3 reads CSVAPDGADTQYF. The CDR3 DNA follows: TGCAGCGTTGCCCCCGACGGGGCAGATACGCAGTATTTT.

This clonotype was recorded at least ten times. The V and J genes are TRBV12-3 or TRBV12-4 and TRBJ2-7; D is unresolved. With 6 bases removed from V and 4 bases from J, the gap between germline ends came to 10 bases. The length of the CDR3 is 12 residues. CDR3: CASSPTGYEQYF. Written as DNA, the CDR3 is TGTGCCAGCAGCCCCACTGGTTACGAGCAGTACTTC.

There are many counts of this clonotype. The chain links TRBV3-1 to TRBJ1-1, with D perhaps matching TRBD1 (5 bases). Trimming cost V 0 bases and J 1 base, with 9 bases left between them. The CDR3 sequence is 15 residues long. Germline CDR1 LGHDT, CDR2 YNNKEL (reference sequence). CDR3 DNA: TGTGCCAGCAGCCAAGAGAGTCAGGGGAACACTGAAGCTTTCTTT. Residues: CASSQESQGNTEAFF. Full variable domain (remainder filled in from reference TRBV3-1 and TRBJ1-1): DTAVSQTPKYLVTQMGNDKSIKCEQNLGHDTMYWYKQDSKKFLKIMFSYNNKELIINETVPNRFSPKSPDKAHLNLHINSLELGDSAVYFCASSQESQGNTEAFFGQGTRLTVV.

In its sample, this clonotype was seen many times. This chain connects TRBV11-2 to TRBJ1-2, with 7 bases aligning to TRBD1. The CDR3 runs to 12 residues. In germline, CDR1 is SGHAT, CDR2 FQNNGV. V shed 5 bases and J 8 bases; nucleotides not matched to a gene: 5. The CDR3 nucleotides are TGTGCCAGCAGCGCCTACAGGGGCGGCTACACCTTC. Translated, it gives CASSAYRGGYTF.

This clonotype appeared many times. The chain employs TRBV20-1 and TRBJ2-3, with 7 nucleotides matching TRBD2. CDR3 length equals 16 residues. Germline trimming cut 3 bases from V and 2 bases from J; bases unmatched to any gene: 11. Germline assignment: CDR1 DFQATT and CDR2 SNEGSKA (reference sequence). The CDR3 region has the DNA TGCAGTGCTAGCCCCCCTAGCGGAGTCATCACAGATACGCAGTATTTT. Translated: CSASPPSGVITDTQYF.

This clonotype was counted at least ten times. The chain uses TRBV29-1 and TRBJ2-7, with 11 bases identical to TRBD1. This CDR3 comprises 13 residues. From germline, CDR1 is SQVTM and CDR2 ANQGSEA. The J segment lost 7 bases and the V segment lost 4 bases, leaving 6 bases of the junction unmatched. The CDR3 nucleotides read TGCAGCGTTGGGGACAGGGGGTACGGGGAGCAGTACTTC. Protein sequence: CSVGDRGYGEQYF.

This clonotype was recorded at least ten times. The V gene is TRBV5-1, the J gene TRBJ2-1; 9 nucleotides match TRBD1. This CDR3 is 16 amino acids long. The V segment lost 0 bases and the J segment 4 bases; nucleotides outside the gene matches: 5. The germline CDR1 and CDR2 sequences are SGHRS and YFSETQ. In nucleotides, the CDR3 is TGCGCCAGCAGCTTGGTTGGGACAGGGAGTTACAATGAGCAGTTCTTC. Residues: CASSLVGTGSYNEQFF.